The next 18 T cell receptor beta chains were all read from a single sample in a study of cytomegalovirus exposure and HLA in healthy donors. Repertoires were generated with immunoSEQ multiplex PCR, while TCRdb's copy carries only in-frame clones and drops some. The data show more than 100,000 clones, about nine tenths seen once. Sample: PBMCs. The source is a man aged 25 to 40 in good health and CMV-seronegative.

This clone was seen only once. The rearrangement joins TRBV11-2 to TRBJ1-3; a weak D match, TRBD1 (6 bases). Germline lookup yields CDR1 SGHAT and CDR2 FQNNGV. CDR3 length: 14 residues. V lost 5 bases and J 0 bases, leaving 8 bases between the germline ends. The CDR3 DNA sequence: TGTGCCAGCAGCCGGGACATCTCTGGAAACACCATATATTTT. Translated, it gives CASSRDISGNTIYF.

This chain uses TRBV5-6 with TRBJ1-1; maybe TRBD1 (5 bases). This CDR3 has 16 residues. The V gene's germline CDR1 is SGHDT and CDR2 YYEEEE. Trimming pared 0 bases from V and 1 base from J, leaving 13 bases between. The CDR3 loop reads CASSLVGDTGNTEAFF. Written as DNA, the CDR3 is TGTGCCAGCAGCTTGGTGGGCGATACAGGGAACACTGAAGCTTTCTTT.

The chain couples TRBV29-1 to TRBJ1-2; TRBD1 aligns across 7 bases. This CDR3 has 14 residues. Trimming at V came to 5 bases and at J to 3 bases, leaving 9 bases not matched to a gene. Germline V gene data show CDR1 as SQVTM and CDR2 as ANQGSEA. The CDR3 reads CSVTARTGYYGYTF. The CDR3 DNA reads TGCAGCGTTACCGCGCGGACAGGATACTATGGCTACACCTTC.

This chain uses TRBV29-1 with TRBJ2-7, with TRBD1 matching over 9 bases. Per the germline V gene, CDR1 is SQVTM and CDR2 is ANQGSEA. The CDR3 contains 13 residues. The junction had 6 bases not matched to a gene; V was cut back by 3 bases and J by 6 bases. CDR3 sequence: CSVDRTGEGEQYF. CDR3 DNA: TGCAGCGTTGACCGGACAGGGGAGGGCGAGCAGTACTTC.

This clone was seen more than once but under ten times. V and J are TRBV6-1 and TRBJ2-7; maybe TRBD1 (5 bases). The CDR3 length is 11 residues. CDR1 and CDR2 (germline): MNHNS, SASEGT. The V gene lost 6 bases and the J gene lost 7 bases, with 10 bases spanning the gap. Written as DNA, the CDR3 is TGTGCCAGCAGCCCCCCAGGGGAGCAGTACTTC. Its protein is CASSPPGEQYF.

The chain combines TRBV6-5 with TRBJ2-5; D remains ambiguous. This CDR3 region has 14 residues. Trimming removed 6 bases from V and 3 bases from J, with 14 bases in between. Germline CDR1 and CDR2: MNHEY and SVGAGI. This CDR3 is CASSDGFGKETQYF. The CDR3 DNA reads TGTGCCAGCAGCGACGGGTTCGGAAAAGAGACCCAGTACTTC.

The V and J genes are TRBV30 and TRBJ1-1; D is unclear. The CDR3 loop spans 11 amino acids. The V end was cut by 0 bases, the J end by 8 bases, with 7 bases between. The germline CDR1 and CDR2 sequences are GTSNPN and SVGIG (reference sequence). The CDR3 bases are TGTGCCTGGAGTGTACAAGAAGAAGCTTTCTTT. It yields the protein CAWSVQEEAFF. Filled out from reference TRBV30 and TRBJ1-1, the complete variable domain reads SQTIHQWPATLVQPVGSPLSLECTVEGTSNPNLYWYRQAAGRGLQLLFYSVGIGQISSEVPQNLSASRPQDRQFILSSKKLLLSDSGFYLCAWSVQEEAFFGQGTRLTVV.

V and J are TRBV29-1 and TRBJ1-2; 8 nucleotides agree with TRBD1. The CDR3 extends over 11 amino acids. After removal of 7 bases from V and 8 bases from J, the junction contained 6 bases not matched to a gene. Germline V gives CDR1 SQVTM, CDR2 ANQGSEA. For the CDR3, the DNA is TGCAGCGCCAACAGGGGGGAAGGCTACACCTTC. It encodes CSANRGEGYTF.

To note about this clone: The junction differs from germline at one of its ends, possibly a read error. The chain couples TRBV19 to TRBJ2-3; tentative D call: TRBD1 (6 bases). Germline lookup yields CDR1 LNHDA and CDR2 SQIVND (reference sequence). The CDR3 runs 13 residues. The CDR3: CASSMDSRDTQYF. The CDR3 nucleotides read TGTGCCAGTAGTATGGACAGCAGAGATACGCAGTATTTT.

This chain connects TRBV27 to TRBJ2-7, with 7 bases aligning to TRBD2. Germline trimming cut 4 bases from V and 3 bases from J; bases unmatched to any gene: 9. Germline loops: CDR1 MNHEY, CDR2 SMNVEV (reference sequence). This CDR3 is built from 15 residues. The CDR3 here is CASSYYPSGNYEQYF. CDR3 nucleotides: TGTGCCAGCAGTTATTATCCGAGCGGGAACTACGAGCAGTACTTC.

V and J are TRBV5-1 and TRBJ2-7, with TRBD1 as a possible D gene (6 bases). V lost 1 base and J 2 bases, leaving 13 bases between the germline ends. The CDR3 covers 15 residues. Germline V gene data show CDR1 as SGHRS and CDR2 as YFSETQ. This chain's CDR3 is CASSLIGQSAYEQYF. The CDR3 DNA sequence: TGCGCCAGCAGCTTGATTGGACAGTCAGCCTACGAGCAGTACTTC.

The chain uses TRBV29-1 and TRBJ2-5; TRBD2 aligns across 9 bases. J gave up 4 bases and V 6 bases, and 3 bases lay outside the gene matches. Germline values: CDR1 SQVTM, CDR2 ANQGSEA. This CDR3 is 12 amino acids long. CDR3 amino acids: CSVATSGETQYF. The CDR3 coding sequence is TGCAGCGTGGCGACTAGCGGAGAGACCCAGTACTTC.

V is TRBV19 and J is TRBJ2-1, with D maybe TRBD2 (6 bases). The CDR3 runs to 15 residues. Germline V lookup: CDR1 LNHDA, CDR2 SQIVND (reference sequence). V was cut by 4 bases and J by 5 bases, with 15 bases left in between. CDR3 in amino acids: CASSNPWTNNNEQFF. CDR3 sequence (DNA): TGTGCCAGTAGTAACCCATGGACTAACAACAATGAGCAGTTCTTC.

The chain joins TRBV5-4 to TRBJ2-5, with TRBD2 matching over 9 bases. Germline loops: CDR1 SGHNT, CDR2 YYREEE (reference sequence). V shed 0 bases and J 4 bases; nucleotides not matched to a gene: 1. CDR3 length: 14 amino acids. CDR3: CASSLARGGETQYF. The CDR3 DNA is TGTGCCAGCAGCTTGGCGCGGGGGGGAGAGACCCAGTACTTC. Full variable domain (outside the CDR3, taken from reference TRBV5-4 and TRBJ2-5): ETGVTQSPTHLIKTRGQQVTLRCSSQSGHNTVSWYQQALGQGPQFIFQYYREEENGRGNFPPRFSGLQFPNYSSELNVNALELDDSALYLCASSLARGGETQYFGPGTRLLVL.

CDR3 residues: CASSPRDRSSSYNEQFF. The CDR3 bases are TGTGCCAGCAGTCCAAGGGACAGATCGAGCTCCTACAATGAGCAGTTCTTC. The gene calls are TRBV27 and TRBJ2-1, with 7 bases lining up with TRBD1. There are 17 residues in the CDR3. In germline, CDR1 is MNHEY, CDR2 SMNVEV (reference sequence). V trimming: 5 bases; J trimming: 0 bases; junction bases outside the gene matches: 10.

Only one count was recorded for this clone. V gene TRBV6-5 combines with J gene TRBJ2-5; D is possibly TRBD2 (5 bases). CDR3 length: 14 residues. Germline V gene lookup returns CDR1 MNHEY and CDR2 SVGAGI. Trimming shortened V by 4 bases and J by 4 bases, and 13 bases separated the two germline ends. CDR3 DNA sequence: TGTGCCAGCAGTTCGGGAATTAGCTCAGAGACCCAGTACTTC. It specifies CASSSGISSETQYF.

The gene calls are TRBV11-2 and TRBJ2-7; D not resolved. Trimming left V 1 base short and J 4 bases short, with 14 bases between. The germline CDR1 and CDR2 sequences are SGHAT and FQNNGV. The CDR3 sequence is 15 residues long. CDR3 amino acids: CASSLVSSEVYEQYF. The DNA for the CDR3 is TGTGCCAGCAGCTTAGTGTCTTCCGAGGTTTACGAGCAGTACTTC.

In this sample, this clone is medium-sized. The V call is TRBV27, the J call TRBJ2-1; TRBD2 aligns across 8 bases. The length of the CDR3 is 15 residues. CDR1 and CDR2 (germline): MNHEY, SMNVEV (reference sequence). V lost 9 bases to trimming and J lost 2 bases; unmatched junction nucleotides: 9. CDR3 nucleotide sequence: TGTGCCAGTCAACTAAGCGGGAGTACCTACAATGAGCAGTTCTTC. Translated: CASQLSGSTYNEQFF.